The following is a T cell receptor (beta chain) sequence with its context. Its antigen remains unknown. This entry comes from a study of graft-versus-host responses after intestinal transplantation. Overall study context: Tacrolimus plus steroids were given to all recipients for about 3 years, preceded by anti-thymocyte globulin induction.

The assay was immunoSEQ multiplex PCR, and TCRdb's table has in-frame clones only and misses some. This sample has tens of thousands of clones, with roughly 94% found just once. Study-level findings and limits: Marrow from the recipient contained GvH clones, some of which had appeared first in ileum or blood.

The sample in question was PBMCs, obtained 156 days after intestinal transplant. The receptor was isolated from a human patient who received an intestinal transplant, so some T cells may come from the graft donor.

CDR3: CASSQTRNEQFF. The CDR3 DNA sequence: TGTGCCAGCAGCCAGACGAGGAATGAGCAGTTCTTC. This chain links TRBV4-2 with TRBJ2-1; D not certain. This CDR3 comprises 12 residues. CDR1 LGHNA and CDR2 YNFKEQ come from the germline V gene. The ends were cut back, 3 bases at V and 7 bases at J, with 7 bases in the middle.